The source of this TCR beta chain is a study of T cell repertoires in cytomegalovirus infection. About the research overall: Epitope selection comprised recently identified HLA-C-restricted CMV epitopes and well-studied HLA-B-restricted CMV epitopes.

Findings and caveats of the study: Summed frequency of shared TCR beta families picked out CMV carriers who also had the relevant HLA. HLA-C-restricted TCR beta clonotypes specific for CMV led the ex vivo response.

The CDR3 consists of 14 residues. V gave up 1 base and J gave up 4 bases, with 10 bases separating them. Germline CDR1 reads SGHTA; CDR2 reads FQGNSA. One entry per CDR3 protein, called by TCRdb with MiXCR from the reads. The sample comprises about 470,000 distinct CDR3 sequences, about 39% of which are singletons, and around two fifths rests with the top ten. This clonotype was counted only a few times. The antigen remains undetermined. Specimen: cultured PBMCs, collected from culture after CMV antigen stimulation. The V gene is TRBV7-2, the J gene TRBJ2-5; D may correspond to TRBD1 or TRBD2 (5 bases each). The clonotype was recovered from a human donor in good health (CMV status not recorded). Some clones in this sample may be carry-over from other donors' samples. In DNA, the CDR3 is TGTGCCAGCAGCTTAGTGATCGGGGCAGAGACCCAGTACTTC. The encoded protein is CASSLVIGAETQYF.